This T cell receptor (beta chain) originates from a study of T cell responses to AZD1222 COVID-19 vaccine (dated by TCRdb to the early 2020s). Looking at the study overall: AZD1222 recipients with second doses at about 4 weeks or about 12 weeks were pooled, because spike-specific TCR depth and breadth did not differ between schedules. TCR sequencing covered some 240 trial participants: about 210 given two doses of AZD1222 and around 26 given two doses of MenACWY control vaccine. Enrollment into the trials was organized by age into subgroups of 18-55, 56-69 and 70-plus years, and those subgroups contained roughly 140, 27 and 60 TCR-sequenced participants, respectively.

Regarding this clone: The antigen it binds to is not known. One base away there is no much larger clone; base qualities are not given.

V is trimmed back by 6 bases and J by 6 bases, and the junction contains 8 bases that no gene match accounts for. The CDR3, cysteine through phenylalanine, is 14 amino acids long. Only CDR3 DNA remains: 42 bases, in frame from the first base. The germline V gene supplies CDR1 SGHTA and CDR2 FQGNSA. The CDR3 regions of human TCRbeta chains were subjected to immunosequencing. Per the original workflow: Repertoire TCRs were matched against a reference library of SARS-CoV-2-specific TCRs generated with the MIRA antigen-specificity platform. Breadth was defined as the fraction of unique TCRs that were SARS-CoV-2-associated, and depth was defined as the fraction of total T cells that were SARS-CoV-2-associated. Each spike-specific TCR was assigned to its reactive spike region and to a CD4 or CD8 class using the MIRA data. Log10-transformed breadth and depth values were compared by one-way ANOVA with Sidak's multiple comparisons tests. Held by TCRdb, this immuneACCESS table contains in-frame sequences only and omits some clones. Under half of the omission traces to an unresolved V gene where checked; the cause of the rest is unknown. That table furnishes V, J and clone size, whereas the DNA furnished D and trimming. The sample table shows nearly 110,000 clones, and under 95% are seen once. Jointly, the top ten make up 20% to 25% of the sample.

The meaning of the sample's time point label: baseline before first vaccination. The vaccinee samples were drawn from two UK trials, COV001 and COV002, one of which was a single-blind randomized controlled phase 2/3 trial testing AZD1222 (ChAdOx1 nCoV-19) in healthy adults. For TCRbeta chain sequencing, PBMC samples were collected from trial participants at day 0 and at day 28 after the second dose. Overall results and qualifications from the work: Because no samples from the day 14 peak response were available, repertoires could be characterized only after the peak T cell response. Nearly half of unique spike-specific TCRs reportedly recognized epitopes outside regions mutated in the B.1.351 and B.1.1.7 variants. Conclusions about previously exposed vaccinees are limited, since just five or six AZD1222 recipients were seropositive for SARS-CoV-2 at baseline. In the small 56-69-year group, the increase in depth fell short of significance, most likely because of low power. A significant rise in spike-specific TCR breadth and depth was observed after two AZD1222 doses relative to day 0 and relative to MenACWY recipients. CD4 TCRs associated with the vaccine covered the entire spike protein, and the dominant responses were in regions 160-218 and 743-854. Participants were mostly white British and included more females than males, and it was suggested by the authors that clonal diversity may have been underestimated.

The sample consisted of peripheral blood, taken on day 0 of AZD1222 vaccination. The V and J genes are TRBV7-2 and TRBJ1-5; 7 bases in the junction line up with TRBD1. This TCR was recovered from an adult in good health. Here the CDR3 is given as CASSDRVNGQPQHF. Read as DNA, the sequence is TGTGCCAGCAGTGACAGGGTTAATGGTCAGCCCCAGCATTTT.